The clone carrying this TCR beta chain came up a few times. This sample stems from a study of T-cell reconstitution after alpha-beta-depleted transplantation in children. CDR1 and CDR2 (germline): MNHNS, SASEGT. This CDR3 is built from 14 residues. V gave up 7 bases and J gave up 0 bases, with 7 bases separating them. This sample's TCRbeta library carried unique molecular identifier barcodes. TCRdb used MiXCR to reprocess the PCR reads, holding one entry per CDR3 protein. The sample records hundreds of thousands of distinct CDR3 sequences, almost 10% being singletons. Sequencing was performed on PBMCs from the stem cell graft donor, taken from the stem cell graft. This chain links TRBV6-1 with TRBJ1-6, with D unresolved. This TCR was sampled from a human donor who donated a stem cell graft to a child with SCID. The CDR3 DNA sequence: TGTGCCAGCAAAAAAAGCTCCTATAATTCACCCCTCCACTTT. It is translated as CASKKSSYNSPLHF.